Following are 16 T cell receptor beta chains from one sample sequenced in a study of blood T cell repertoires in COVID-19 (TCRdb year 2020). Library construction relied on the immunoSEQ multiplex PCR assay. TCRdb obtained this table from immuneACCESS and retained in-frame rearrangements with V and J assigned. These tables miss some clones; where compared with another copy, unresolved V genes account for less than half of the shortfall, and the remainder is unexplained. The sample table lists about 200,000 clones, more than 80% of them with a count of one. The ten largest clones capture 6.5% to 9% of the sample. Sequences were obtained from PBMCs or T cells enriched from blood (not recorded which). These receptor sequences come from a woman under 30 who had recovered from COVID-19.

The chain employs TRBV7-9 and TRBJ2-5; D possibly corresponds to TRBD1 (5 bases). The CDR3 extends over 14 amino acids. Germline V gives CDR1 SEHNR, CDR2 FQNEAQ (reference sequence). The ends were cut back, 1 base at V and 4 bases at J, with 10 bases in the middle. CDR3 amino acids: CASSLGQFIETQYF. The DNA for the CDR3 is TGTGCCAGCAGCTTAGGACAGTTTATAGAGACCCAGTACTTC.

Many counts were recorded for this clone. J is TRBJ1-2 and V is TRBV7-2; 9 nucleotides line up with TRBD1. Germline trimming cut 4 bases from V and 5 bases from J; bases unmatched to any gene: 5. CDR1 and CDR2 (germline): SGHTA, FQGNSA. This CDR3 has 14 amino acids. As DNA, the CDR3 is TGTGCCAGCAGCTCCGGGACAGGGATGTATGGCTACACCTTC. Protein product: CASSSGTGMYGYTF.

The rearrangement links TRBV19 to TRBJ2-7, with D possibly TRBD2 on 5 matching bases. This CDR3 has 14 residues. V was trimmed by 1 base and J by 3 bases, leaving 10 bases between them. Germline CDR1 and CDR2: LNHDA and SQIVND (reference sequence). CDR3 coding DNA: TGTGCCAGTAGTATAGGGACTGCTGGCTACGAGCAGTACTTC. Its protein is CASSIGTAGYEQYF.

This rearrangement joins TRBV30 to TRBJ2-7; 9 positions match TRBD1. CDR1 and CDR2 from the germline V gene are GTSNPN and SVGIG (reference sequence). Trimming removed 3 bases from V and 7 bases from J; junction bases left unmatched: 7. The CDR3 sequence is 13 residues long. The chain's CDR3 is CAWSKQGAGEQYF. The CDR3 nucleotides read TGTGCCTGGAGCAAACAGGGGGCGGGTGAGCAGTACTTC.

The CDR3, as DNA: TGTGCCATCAGTGAGTCGAATCCTCGGCAGGCTTGGCAGGGACTGTTTTTT. Encoded protein: CAISESNPRQAWQGLFF. The chain couples TRBV10-3 to TRBJ1-4; a weak D match, TRBD1 (5 bases). Trimming removed 0 bases from V and 13 bases from J, with 24 bases in between. The germline gives CDR1 ENHRY, CDR2 SYGVKD. The CDR3 is 17 amino acids.

The chain links TRBV19 to TRBJ1-1; TRBD1 agrees at 11 bases. The ends lost 7 bases at V and 4 bases at J; junction bases unmatched: 8. CDR3 length: 15 amino acids. Looked up from germline, CDR1 is LNHDA and CDR2 is SQIVND (reference sequence). The CDR3: CASTQGQGAGTEAFF. CDR3 in DNA: TGTGCCAGTACTCAAGGACAGGGGGCGGGCACTGAAGCTTTCTTT.

This chain links TRBV30 with TRBJ1-5; TRBD1 aligns across 7 bases. In germline, CDR1 is GTSNPN, CDR2 SVGIG (reference sequence). The junction had 12 bases not matched to a gene; V was cut back by 1 base and J by 9 bases. This CDR3 has 15 amino acids. The CDR3 DNA reads as TGTGCCTGGAGTGGGAGACAGGGTTCTATTCGGCCCCAGCATTTT. Protein sequence: CAWSGRQGSIRPQHF.

The V call is TRBV6-4, the J call TRBJ2-1; 8 nucleotides match TRBD1. V lost 3 bases and J lost 7; bases outside the gene matches: 11. The CDR3 contains 16 residues. Germline lookup yields CDR1 MRHNA and CDR2 SNTAGT. The CDR3, as DNA: TGTGCCAGCAGTGAGTCGACAGGGGCGTTTCTTAATGAGCAGTTCTTC. Translating it yields CASSESTGAFLNEQFF.

This clone appeared a single time. The chain joins TRBV3-1 (or the pseudogene TRBV3-2) to TRBJ2-7; D gene uncertain. Germline V gene sequence: CDR1 LGHDT, CDR2 YNNKEL (reference sequence). CDR3 length: 14 amino acids. Trimming cost V 0 bases and J 7 bases, with 13 bases left between them. The CDR3 reads CASSQDEAISEQYF. The CDR3 DNA reads as TGTGCCAGCAGCCAAGATGAGGCTATCTCGGAGCAGTACTTC.

The rearrangement links TRBV12-3 or TRBV12-4 to TRBJ1-1; 9 nucleotides match TRBD1. V shed 6 bases and J 12 bases; nucleotides not matched to a gene: 8. The CDR3 contains 12 residues. The CDR3 nucleotides read TGTGCCAGCAGCCCCAGGGACAGGGTAACTTTCTTT. Its protein product is CASSPRDRVTFF.

The chain recombines TRBV12-3 or TRBV12-4 with TRBJ2-1; D gene unclear. The CDR3 consists of 13 residues. The V end was cut by 5 bases, the J end by 7 bases, with 12 bases between. This chain's CDR3 is CASSRRGVNEQFF. The CDR3 DNA follows: TGTGCCAGCAGTCGCCGAGGAGTTAATGAGCAGTTCTTC.

This clone was found once. This chain links TRBV11-2 with TRBJ2-7; possible D gene TRBD1, 5 bases. The CDR3 spans 15 residues. CDR1 is SGHAT and CDR2 is FQNNGV in the germline V gene. Trimming removed 6 bases at V and 1 base at J, with 16 bases between. CDR3 coding DNA: TGTGCCAGCAGGAACCTCAGGGCGAGGTCCTACGAGCAGTACTTC. Its protein product is CASRNLRARSYEQYF.

This clone has a single count. The chain carries TRBV4-1 and TRBJ1-5; no clear D gene. The CDR3 totals 15 residues. V was shortened by 0 bases and J by 9 bases, with 15 bases between the two germline ends. Germline V lookup: CDR1 MGHRA, CDR2 YSYEKL. CDR3 in amino acids: CASSQEGGSGRPQHF. The CDR3 region has the DNA TGCGCCAGCAGCCAAGAAGGAGGTTCGGGGAGGCCCCAGCATTTT.

This chain joins TRBV10-3 and TRBJ2-2; 9 nucleotides align to TRBD1. This CDR3 contains 14 residues. Germline V gives CDR1 ENHRY, CDR2 SYGVKD. The junction had 6 bases not matched to a gene; V was cut back by 10 bases and J by 3 bases. For the CDR3, the DNA is TGTGCCACCGCTAGGACAGGGGACACCGGGGAGCTGTTTTTT. It translates to CATARTGDTGELFF.

The genes are TRBV19 and TRBJ1-5, with a weak D call TRBD1 (5 bases). Deletions cut 7 bases from V and 3 bases from J, with 13 bases between. The CDR3 spans 14 residues. The V gene's germline CDR1 is LNHDA and CDR2 SQIVND (reference sequence). The CDR3 sequence is CASMGGGANQPQHF. The CDR3 nucleotides are TGTGCCAGTATGGGGGGGGGTGCCAATCAGCCCCAGCATTTT.

The rearrangement links TRBV9 to TRBJ2-5, with D unresolved. The CDR3 length is 14 residues. Deletions cut 3 bases from V and 2 bases from J, with 11 bases between. Germline V gene data show CDR1 as SGDLS and CDR2 as YYNGEE. The CDR3 is CASSGPGSQETQYF. The CDR3 DNA reads as TGTGCCAGCAGCGGACCAGGCTCACAAGAGACCCAGTACTTC.